The TCR beta chain under discussion was sequenced for a study of T cell clones after liver transplantation. Study-wide background: Immunosuppression withdrawal was tried within 2 years after liver transplantation in this trial. At least one year of complete immunosuppression withdrawal without enzymes over twice normal defined tolerance.

A word on this clone: Its antigen is currently unknown.

Study observations and caveats: In two subjects, few donor cells limited the measurable donor-reactive repertoire. In most of the 8 subjects, circulating graft-donor-reactive CD4 TCRbeta sequences fell significantly after transplant.

There are 14 residues in the CDR3. V lost 1 base to trimming and J lost 4 bases, with 13 bases between them. Looked up from germline, CDR1 is SQVTM and CDR2 is ANQGSEA. Generated by immunoSEQ multiplex PCR, the TCRdb table keeps only in-frame clones and is missing some. Here the sample spans about 120,000 clones, 90% being singletons. The sequence was collected from a human patient who received a liver transplant. Some T cells may be transferred from the graft donor. The chain recombines TRBV29-1 with TRBJ1-2; D is undetermined. The sample was CD4+ T cells from blood, taken 12 months after liver transplant. This chain's CDR3 is CSVEGAEGRYGYTF. CDR3 DNA sequence: TGCAGCGTTGAAGGGGCAGAAGGTCGCTATGGCTACACCTTC.